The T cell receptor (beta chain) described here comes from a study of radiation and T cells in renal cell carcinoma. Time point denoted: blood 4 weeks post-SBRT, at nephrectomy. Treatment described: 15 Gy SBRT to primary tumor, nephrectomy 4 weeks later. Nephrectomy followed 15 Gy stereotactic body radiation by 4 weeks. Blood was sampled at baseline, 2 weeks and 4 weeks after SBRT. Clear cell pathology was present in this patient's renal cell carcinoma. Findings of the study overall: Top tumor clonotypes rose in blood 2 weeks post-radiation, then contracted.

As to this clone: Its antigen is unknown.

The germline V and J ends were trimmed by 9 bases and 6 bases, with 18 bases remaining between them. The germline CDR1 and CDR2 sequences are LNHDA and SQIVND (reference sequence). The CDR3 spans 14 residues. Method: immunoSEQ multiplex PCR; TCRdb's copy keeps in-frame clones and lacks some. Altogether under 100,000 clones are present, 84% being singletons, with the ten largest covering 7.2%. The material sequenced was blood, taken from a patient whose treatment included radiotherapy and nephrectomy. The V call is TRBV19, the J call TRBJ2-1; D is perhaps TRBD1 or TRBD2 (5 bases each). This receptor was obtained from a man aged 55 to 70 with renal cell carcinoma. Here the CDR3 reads CASLDWGRGNEQFF. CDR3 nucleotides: TGTGCCAGCCTGGACTGGGGCCGGGGCAATGAGCAGTTCTTC.